Each of the 25 T cell receptor beta chains below was sequenced from the same sample in a study of PD-1 blockade in classical Hodgkin lymphoma. The data were produced by immunoSEQ multiplex PCR, yet TCRdb's version contains in-frame clones alone and is incomplete. The repertoire has tens of thousands of clones, roughly 91% of them found once; the top ten carry approximately 8.2%. Patients all relapsed after autologous stem cell transplantation, and there was variation in brentuximab vedotin exposure. This material consisted of peripheral blood mononuclear cells (PBMCs), taken at baseline. These receptor sequences come from a human donor with classical Hodgkin lymphoma.

This chain links TRBV6-5 with TRBJ2-7; no definite D call. Deletions cut 0 bases from V and 0 bases from J, with 9 bases between. The germline V gene has CDR1 MNHEY and CDR2 SVGAGI. The CDR3 runs to 15 residues. The CDR3 protein is CASSYSQWSSYEQYF. CDR3 coding DNA: TGTGCCAGCAGTTACTCACAGTGGAGCTCCTACGAGCAGTACTTC.

CDR3 sequence: CAWSGVGGREQFF. The DNA of the CDR3 is TGTGCCTGGAGCGGCGTGGGGGGGCGGGAGCAGTTCTTC. This chain links TRBV30 with TRBJ2-1, with D possibly matching TRBD2 (7 bases). This CDR3 comprises 13 residues. V was cut by 3 bases and J by 10 bases, with 16 bases left in between. Germline CDR1 GTSNPN, CDR2 SVGIG (reference sequence).

The chain couples TRBV27 to TRBJ1-2; D possibly corresponds to TRBD1 (6 bases). The CDR3 is 13 residues long. Per germline, CDR1 MNHEY and CDR2 SMNVEV (reference sequence). Trimming cost V 5 bases and J 4 bases, with 11 bases left between them. CDR3 bases: TGTGCCAGCAGTCGTACAGGGTCCTATGGCTACACCTTC. It specifies CASSRTGSYGYTF.

The chain is built from TRBV12-5 and TRBJ2-5, with D perhaps matching TRBD2 (6 bases). The CDR3 runs to 15 residues. The V end lost 1 base, the J end lost 5 bases, and 14 bases lay between the germline ends. The germline gives CDR1 LGHNT, CDR2 FRNRAP. In DNA form, the CDR3 reads TGTGCTAGTGGTTTGGGGGGGGTCATGAGGGAGACCCAGTACTTC. Its translation is CASGLGGVMRETQYF.

The V and J genes are TRBV5-4 and TRBJ2-3, with 7 bases that match TRBD2. The CDR3 is made up of 17 amino acids. Trimming cost V 3 bases and J 3 bases; bases outside gene matches: 13. CDR1 SGHNT and CDR2 YYREEE come from the germline V gene (reference sequence). DNA for the CDR3: TGTGCCAGCAGCTCCTACTTTGATTTGGGACTAACAGATACGCAGTATTTT. Translation: CASSSYFDLGLTDTQYF.

In nucleotides, the CDR3 is TGTGCCAGCAGCGCACAGGGGGGCAACATTCAGTACTTC. Translated, it gives CASSAQGGNIQYF. V usage is TRBV6-5 and J usage is TRBJ2-4; TRBD1 aligns across 8 bases. Germline CDR1 reads MNHEY; CDR2 reads SVGAGI. The V segment lost 6 bases and the J segment 7 bases; nucleotides outside the gene matches: 5. This CDR3 has 13 residues.

This clone appeared a single time. J is TRBJ2-1 and V is TRBV27; 9 bases are shared with TRBD2. This CDR3 has 20 amino acids. Germline V CDR1 and CDR2: MNHEY, SMNVEV (reference sequence). The ends lost 7 bases at V and 2 bases at J; junction bases unmatched: 21. The CDR3 nucleotides are TGTGCCAGCACCTCAATAGCGGGGGCCGACTTAAGGCTGGCCTACAATGAGCAGTTCTTC. Translated, it gives CASTSIAGADLRLAYNEQFF.

V and J are TRBV7-8 and TRBJ2-3; D is perhaps TRBD1 (5 bases). This CDR3 spans 16 amino acids. Germline CDR1 and CDR2: SGHVS and FQNEAQ. Trimming took 2 bases from V and 0 from J, leaving 12 bases between them. The CDR3 sequence: CASSLMVSGSTDTQYF. CDR3 sequence (DNA): TGTGCCAGCAGCTTAATGGTGTCAGGGAGCACAGATACGCAGTATTTT.

This sequence joins TRBV7-2 and TRBJ1-2; no firm D call. The CDR3 runs 13 residues. The V gene's germline CDR1 is SGHTA and CDR2 FQGNSA. V was clipped by 0 bases and J by 7 bases, with 9 bases between them. As DNA, the CDR3 is TGTGCCAGCAGCTTAGCTAGTCAGACTGGCTACACCTTC. Amino acid sequence: CASSLASQTGYTF. Complete variable domain (other parts from reference TRBV7-2 and TRBJ1-2): GAGVSQSPSNKVTEKGKDVELRCDPISGHTALYWYRQSLGQGLEFLIYFQGNSAPDKSGLPSDRFSAERTGGSVSTLTIQRTQQEDSAVYLCASSLASQTGYTFGSGTRLTVV.

This chain uses TRBV2 with TRBJ2-2; TRBD1 aligns across 7 bases. The CDR3 sequence is 12 residues long. From germline, CDR1 is SNHLY and CDR2 FYNNEI. V lost 6 bases to trimming and J lost 6 bases; unmatched junction nucleotides: 1. The chain's CDR3 is CASSTGAGELFF. CDR3 DNA: TGTGCCAGCAGCACAGGGGCCGGGGAGCTGTTTTTT.

As concerns this clone: In the same sample, other DNA sequences code for this CDR3. The chain has TRBV27 and TRBJ2-7; D not resolved. Germline-derived CDR1 and CDR2 are MNHEY and SMNVEV (reference sequence). The CDR3 covers 11 residues. Trimming shortened V by 6 bases and J by 4 bases, and 7 bases separated the two germline ends. DNA of the CDR3: TGTGCCAGCAGGCTCGGTTACGAGCAGTACTTC. Protein sequence: CASRLGYEQYF.

The chain couples TRBV27 to TRBJ1-5; TRBD1 is a possible D gene (6 bases). Per germline, CDR1 MNHEY and CDR2 SMNVEV (reference sequence). V was clipped by 6 bases and J by 0 bases, with 18 bases between them. The CDR3 covers 17 residues. Here the CDR3 DNA reads TGTGCCAGCAGCCCCGGACAGCCGCTTTATAGCAATCAGCCCCAGCATTTT. Its translation is CASSPGQPLYSNQPQHF.

This chain uses TRBV4-2 with TRBJ2-1; maybe TRBD1 (6 bases). Trimming left V 1 base short and J 10 bases short, with 17 bases between. Germline CDR1 reads LGHNA; CDR2 reads YNFKEQ. This CDR3 has 15 residues. The CDR3 DNA follows: TGTGCCAGCAGCCAAGCCCATACAGGGCGTCGGGAGCAGTTCTTC. This sequence encodes CASSQAHTGRREQFF.

This chain joins TRBV7-9 and TRBJ2-7; D tentatively reads TRBD1 or TRBD2 (5 bases each). The CDR3 runs to 14 residues. The germline V and J ends were trimmed by 5 bases and 3 bases, with 14 bases remaining between them. From germline, CDR1 is SEHNR and CDR2 FQNEAQ (reference sequence). CDR3: CASSPGTGIYEQYF. Here the CDR3 DNA reads TGTGCCAGCAGCCCGGGGACGGGGATCTACGAGCAGTACTTC.

This clone was recorded only once. The CDR3: CASSPEAFF. Written as DNA, the CDR3 is TGTGCCAGCAGTCCTGAAGCTTTCTTT. The rearrangement joins TRBV7-9 to TRBJ1-1; D gene uncertain. Trimming removed 6 bases at V and 6 bases at J, with 2 bases between. CDR1 is SEHNR, CDR2 FQNEAQ, per germline (reference sequence). This CDR3 is built from 9 residues.

This chain connects TRBV19 to TRBJ2-1; 7 positions agree with TRBD1. This CDR3 is built from 13 residues. The V and J ends lost 4 bases and 6 bases, in that order; junction bases with no gene match: 3. From germline, CDR1 is LNHDA and CDR2 SQIVND (reference sequence). CDR3 coding DNA: TGTGCCAGTAGTAATGCAGGGGGCAATGAGCAGTTCTTC. It codes for CASSNAGGNEQFF.

For the CDR3, the DNA is TGTGCCAGCTCCCTTGGGGCCGATACCTCCTACGAGCAGTACTTC. It yields the protein CASSLGADTSYEQYF. This chain connects TRBV18 to TRBJ2-7, with D possibly TRBD1 on 5 matching bases. The V end lost 6 bases, the J end lost 0 bases, and 15 bases lay between the germline ends. The CDR3 consists of 15 residues. The germline V gene has CDR1 KGHSH and CDR2 LQKENI.

The rearrangement links TRBV23-1 to TRBJ2-7; D possibly uses TRBD1 or TRBD2 (5 bases each). TRBV23-1 is an open reading frame, and its role is uncertain. Trimming cost V 2 bases and J 0 bases, with 5 bases left between them. This CDR3 has 13 residues. CDR3 region: CASSQGGSYEQYF. DNA for the CDR3: TGCGCCAGCAGTCAAGGGGGCTCCTACGAGCAGTACTTC.

The sample holds one count of this clone. V and J are TRBV5-1 and TRBJ1-4; tentative D call: TRBD1 (5 bases). Germline assignment: CDR1 SGHRS and CDR2 YFSETQ. The V end was cut by 0 bases, the J end by 4 bases, with 13 bases between. The CDR3 has 16 residues. The CDR3 bases are TGCGCCAGCAGCTTGGCCGCGTCCAGGGATAATGAAAAACTGTTTTTT. Translating it yields CASSLAASRDNEKLFF.

This chain connects TRBV7-3 to TRBJ2-7, with a tentative D call TRBD1 (7 bases). Germline assignment: CDR1 SGHTA and CDR2 FQGTGA. Trimming left V 5 bases short and J 3 bases short, with 17 bases between. CDR3 length: 15 residues. DNA for the CDR3: TGTGCCAGCAGCGACGATCAGGGGGGAGGCTACGAGCAGTACTTC. This translates into CASSDDQGGGYEQYF.

The gene calls are TRBV5-5 and TRBJ1-6; D is possibly TRBD1 (5 bases). V was clipped by 3 bases and J by 8 bases, with 15 bases between them. This CDR3 has 15 amino acids. Germline V gene data show CDR1 as SGHKS and CDR2 as YYEKEE (reference sequence). The CDR3 sequence is CASSWDPGRDSPLHF. As DNA, the CDR3 is TGTGCCAGCAGCTGGGACCCCGGGCGGGATTCACCCCTCCACTTT.

The rearrangement links TRBV2 to TRBJ2-2; D not certain. CDR1 is SNHLY, CDR2 FYNNEI, per germline. V was shortened by 6 bases and J by 6 bases, with 5 bases between the two germline ends. CDR3 length: 11 amino acids. CDR3 nucleotides: TGTGCCAGCAGGGACCCCGGGGAGCTGTTTTTT. This sequence encodes CASRDPGELFF.

The chain combines TRBV25-1 with TRBJ2-5; no definite D call. The V end was cut by 6 bases, the J end by 5 bases, with 19 bases between. This CDR3 region has 15 residues. Germline V gene sequence: CDR1 MGHDK, CDR2 SYGVNS. This chain's CDR3 is CASSGAVRRTETQYF. The DNA for the CDR3 is TGTGCCAGCAGCGGTGCGGTCCGCCGAACGGAGACCCAGTACTTC.

The rearrangement joins TRBV18 to TRBJ1-4; D is unresolved. CDR3 length: 14 amino acids. V was trimmed by 2 bases and J by 7 bases, leaving 11 bases between them. Germline assignment: CDR1 KGHSH and CDR2 LQKENI. The CDR3 nucleotides read TGTGCCAGCTCACCAGGGGAGGCCGGTGAAAAACTGTTTTTT. Its translation: CASSPGEAGEKLFF.

The chain joins TRBV27 to TRBJ1-2; no reliable D call. Trimming took off 2 bases at V and 3 bases at J, with 7 bases between the two ends. The germline V gene has CDR1 MNHEY and CDR2 SMNVEV (reference sequence). The CDR3 loop spans 13 amino acids. The CDR3 DNA is TGTGCCAGCAGTTTAGCCAGGTACTATGGCTACACCTTC. Its translation: CASSLARYYGYTF.